The clone carrying this T cell receptor beta chain came up many times. Its antigen is currently unknown. The sample is drawn from a study of T-cell reconstitution after alpha-beta-depleted transplantation in children. Study-level findings and limits: It was surviving recipient T cells and thymic progenitors that gave some patients high TCRbeta diversity at day 60. Several hundred graft clones that had expanded were reportedly the source of alpha-beta T cells about two months after transplant. A year had passed since transplant, and T-cell counts and diversity by then came mostly from newly produced T cells.

Library preparation (for TCRbeta) was performed with unique molecular identifiers. TCRdb redid the calling of the PCR reads with MiXCR, one entry per CDR3 protein. The sample lists about 160,000 distinct CDR3 sequences, around 10% occurring once. CDR1 is MNHEY and CDR2 is SMNVEV in the germline V gene (reference sequence). The CDR3 runs to 15 residues. Trimming pared 3 bases from V and 0 bases from J, leaving 9 bases between. The chain carries TRBV27 and TRBJ1-3; no firm D call. This receptor was taken from a boy under 10 years old with acute myeloid leukemia, due to receive a stem cell transplant. The input for sequencing was PBMCs, taken before TCRalphabeta/CD19-depleted stem cell transplant. The DNA of the CDR3 is TGTGCCAGCAGTTTGGACGCCAACTCTGGAAACACCATATATTTT. Translation gives CASSLDANSGNTIYF.